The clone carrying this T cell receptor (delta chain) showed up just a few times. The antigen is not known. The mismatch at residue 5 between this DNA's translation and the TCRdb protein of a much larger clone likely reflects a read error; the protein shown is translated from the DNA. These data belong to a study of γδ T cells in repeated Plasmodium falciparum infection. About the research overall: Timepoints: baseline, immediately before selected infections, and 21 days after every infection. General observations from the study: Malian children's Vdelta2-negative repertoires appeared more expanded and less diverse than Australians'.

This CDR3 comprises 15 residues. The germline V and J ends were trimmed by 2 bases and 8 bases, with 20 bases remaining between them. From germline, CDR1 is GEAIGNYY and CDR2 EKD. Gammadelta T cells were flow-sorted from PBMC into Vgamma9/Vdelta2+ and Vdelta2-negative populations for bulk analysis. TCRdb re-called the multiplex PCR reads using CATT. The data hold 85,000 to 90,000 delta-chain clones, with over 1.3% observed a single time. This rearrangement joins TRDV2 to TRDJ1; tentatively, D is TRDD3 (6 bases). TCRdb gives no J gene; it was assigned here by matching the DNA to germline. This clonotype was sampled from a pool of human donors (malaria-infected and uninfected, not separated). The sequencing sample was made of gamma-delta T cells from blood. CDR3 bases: TGTGCCTGTGACATCGTAGGTGGGGGCTCACTCAAACTCATCTTT. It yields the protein CACDIVGGGSLKLIF.